This T cell receptor (beta chain) was identified during a study of human T cells and chemical hapten exposure. On the study more broadly: Patch testing placed 0.01% DPC on the upper back, with readings at 6 days. Mostly female, the patients presented with alopecia areata, totalis or universalis.

This clonotype showed up many times. Time point denoted: patch test 1, 2 weeks after DPC sensitization. As for treatment: therapeutic diphenylcyclopropenone sensitization with weekly scalp DPC. Researchers extracted total RNA from unfractionated whole blood. Using its own MiXCR run on the RACE reads, TCRdb lists one record per CDR3 protein. The sample carries 180,000 or so distinct CDR3 sequences, more than 12% recorded once. This CDR3 is built from 11 residues. Germline CDR1 MDHEN, CDR2 SYDVKM. The V gene lost 6 bases and the J gene lost 0 bases, with 2 bases spanning the gap. Sequenced material: whole blood, taken in connection with sensitization to the hapten diphenylcyclopropenone (DPC). This TCR was sampled from a woman younger than 45 with alopecia areata. Some clones in this sample may be carry-over from other donors' samples. The V call is TRBV28, the J call TRBJ1-1; D is ambiguous. Written as DNA, the CDR3 is TGTGCCAGCAGGCTGAACACTGAAGCTTTCTTT. This translates into CASRLNTEAFF.